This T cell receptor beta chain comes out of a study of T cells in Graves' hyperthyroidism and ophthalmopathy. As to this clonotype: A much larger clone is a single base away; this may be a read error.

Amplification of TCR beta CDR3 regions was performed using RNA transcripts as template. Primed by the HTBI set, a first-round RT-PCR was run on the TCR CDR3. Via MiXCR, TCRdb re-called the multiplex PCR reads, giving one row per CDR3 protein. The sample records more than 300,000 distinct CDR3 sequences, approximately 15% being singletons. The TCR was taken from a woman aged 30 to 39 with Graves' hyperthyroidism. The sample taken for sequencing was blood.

The CDR3 region has the DNA TGTGCCTGCAGCTTAGATCTTTGGGGCGACATTCAGTACTTC. Translation: CACSLDLWGDIQYF. The chain carries TRBV11-2 and TRBJ2-4, with TRBD1 as a possible D gene (5 bases). This CDR3 region has 14 residues. Germline V gene data show CDR1 as SGHAT and CDR2 as FQNNGV.